These 4 T cell receptor beta chains were all obtained from the same sample, sequenced in a study of cytomegalovirus exposure and HLA in healthy donors. A multiplex PCR was run with 60 Vbeta primers and 13 Jbeta primers. TCRdb keeps only in-frame clones here, not all; method: immunoSEQ multiplex PCR. Of some 180,000 clones in the sample, around 76% were seen once. Material for sequencing was PBMCs. All receptors come from a woman under 40 in good health and CMV-seropositive.

V usage is TRBV2 and J usage is TRBJ1-4, with D maybe TRBD1 (6 bases). Germline V gives CDR1 SNHLY, CDR2 FYNNEI. This CDR3 has 15 residues. Trimming stripped 6 bases from V and 0 bases from J, with 11 bases between. CDR3 region: CASSPPGATNEKLFF. Here the CDR3 DNA reads TGTGCCAGCAGCCCCCCAGGGGCAACTAATGAAAAACTGTTTTTT.

This clone was seen only a few times. The chain carries TRBV4-2 and TRBJ2-3; tentative D call: TRBD2 (5 bases). V lost 1 base and J lost 5, with 7 bases in between. This CDR3 is built from 13 residues. The germline CDR1 and CDR2 sequences are LGHNA and YNFKEQ. CDR3 residues: CASSQGGRDTQYF. Written as DNA, the CDR3 is TGTGCCAGCAGCCAAGGAGGGAGAGATACGCAGTATTTT.

A word on this clone: The same CDR3 arises from other DNA sequences in this sample as well. The chain couples TRBV28 to TRBJ2-1, with D perhaps TRBD2 (5 bases). The CDR3 has 15 amino acids. Germline CDR1 MDHEN, CDR2 SYDVKM. Trimming took off 2 bases at V and 0 bases at J, with 8 bases between the two ends. The CDR3, as DNA: TGTGCCAGCAGTTTAGGTGGGAGCTCCTACAATGAGCAGTTCTTC. Amino acid sequence: CASSLGGSSYNEQFF.

The chain has TRBV7-6 and TRBJ1-3; D remains unclear. Germline CDR1 and CDR2: SGHVS and FNYEAQ. The CDR3 covers 16 residues. V dropped 0 bases and J dropped 4 bases, with 13 bases sitting between them. The chain's CDR3 is CASSLALGRRGNTIYF. The CDR3 region has the DNA TGTGCCAGCAGCTTAGCACTCGGACGGAGGGGAAACACCATATATTTT.